The rows below give T cell receptor beta chains drawn from one sample of a study of T-cell memory formation after mild COVID-19. One entry per CDR3 protein, called by TCRdb with MiXCR from the 5' RACE reads. The table lists approximately 260,000 distinct CDR3 sequences, roughly 17% of them singletons. The sequenced sample was PBMCs or a T cell subset sorted from them (not recorded which). These receptors came from a man aged 18 to 30 who had mild COVID-19 (a few samples of this study predate the infection). Cell type and time point are not known. The CDR3 runs from the conserved cysteine through the conserved F or W. Fields, in order: D gene, J gene, clone size, CDR3 length, V gene, CDR3 DNA, CDR3 protein. A D gene is named only where the DNA matches it firmly. A clone size is listed for some rows: how often the clone was seen (once, few, many), or a class if it is expanded.

D: TRBD2; J: TRBJ2-1; size: many; length: 18; V: TRBV5-1; DNA: TGCGCCAGCAGTCCCGACCCACGACTAGCGGGGTCCTACAATGAGCAGTTCTTC; CDR3: CASSPDPRLAGSYNEQFF
D: NA; J: TRBJ2-7; size: NA; length: 14; V: TRBV9; DNA: TGTGCCAGCAGCATGTCCACAGGGAACTCCGAGCAGTACTTC; CDR3: CASSMSTGNSEQYF
D: NA; J: TRBJ2-3; size: NA; length: 14; V: TRBV15; DNA: TGTGCCACCAGCAGAGTTGGCAGCACAGATACGCAGTATTTT; CDR3: CATSRVGSTDTQYF
D: NA; J: TRBJ2-7; size: NA; length: 13; V: TRBV2; DNA: TGTGCCAGCAGGGAGGGCAGGTCCTACGAGCAGTACTTC; CDR3: CASREGRSYEQYF
D: TRBD1; J: TRBJ1-1; size: NA; length: 18; V: TRBV6-5; DNA: TGTGCCAGCAGTGGAAGGACAGGGGGCTCCTATATGAACACTGAAGCTTTCTTT; CDR3: CASSGRTGGSYMNTEAFF
D: TRBD1; J: TRBJ1-1; size: few; length: 14; V: TRBV11-2; DNA: TGTGCCAGCAGCCCTAACAGGGGGGCCACTGAAGCTTTCTTT; CDR3: CASSPNRGATEAFF
D: TRBD1; J: TRBJ2-5; size: many; length: 14; V: TRBV6-5; DNA: TGTGCCAGCAGTTACTCCCACAGGGGGCAAACCCAGTACTTC; CDR3: CASSYSHRGQTQYF
D: NA; J: TRBJ1-1; size: few; length: 10; V: TRBV28; DNA: TGTGCCAGCAAAACGGATGAAGCTTTCTTT; CDR3: CASKTDEAFF
D: NA; J: TRBJ2-7; size: NA; length: 13; V: TRBV3-1; DNA: TGTGCCAGCAGCCAAGGACAGGTGGGTGAGCAGTACTTC; CDR3: CASSQGQVGEQYF
D: TRBD1; J: TRBJ2-3; size: NA; length: 18; V: TRBV3-1; DNA: TGTGCCAGCAGCCGCCCACAGGGGATCGGTACTAGCACAGATACGCAGTATTTT; CDR3: CASSRPQGIGTSTDTQYF
D: NA; J: TRBJ1-5; size: NA; length: 15; V: TRBV6-2/TRBV6-3; DNA: TGTGCCAGCAAAGGTTGGGGCCACGACAATCAGCCCCAGCATTTT; CDR3: CASKGWGHDNQPQHF
D: NA; J: TRBJ1-5; size: NA; length: 16; V: TRBV6-2/TRBV6-3; DNA: TGTGCCAGCAGTTACGGTGGCAGGGCAGGCAATCAGCCCCAGCATTTT; CDR3: CASSYGGRAGNQPQHF
D: NA; J: TRBJ1-4; size: NA; length: 13; V: TRBV29-1; DNA: TGCAGCGTGACAACGAGCACTAATGAAAAACTGTTTTTT; CDR3: CSVTTSTNEKLFF
D: NA; J: TRBJ1-4; size: NA; length: 14; V: TRBV18; DNA: TGTGCCAGCTCACCCTCAGCGTTTAATGAAAAACTGTTTTTT; CDR3: CASSPSAFNEKLFF
D: TRBD1; J: TRBJ1-1; size: NA; length: 17; V: TRBV4-3; DNA: TGCGCCAGCAGCCGCGAAGACCCCCGGACAGGGGGCACTGAAGCTTTCTTT; CDR3: CASSREDPRTGGTEAFF